Reported below is one T cell receptor (beta chain). CDR3 length equals 15 residues. Trimming stripped 0 bases from V and 0 bases from J, with 8 bases between. The germline gives CDR1 SGDLS, CDR2 YYNGEE. This sample was included in a study of shared clonotypes between healthy human individuals. In the study overall: There were three CD4 naive, three CD4 memory, two CD8 naive and one CD8 memory plates per donor.

TCRdb keeps only in-frame clones here, not all; method: immunoSEQ multiplex PCR. The sample yields 2 million to 2.5 million clones, less than 95% seen once. Sequencing input: naive CD4+ T cells from PBMCs. Subset indicated: CD45RA+ positively selected. The J gene is TRBJ2-3, the V gene TRBV9, with D maybe TRBD1 (5 bases). This TCR was sampled from a man in his late teens or twenties in good health. Some clones in this sample may be carry-over from other donors' samples. CDR3 loop: CASSVEQESTDTQYF. In DNA, the CDR3 is TGTGCCAGCAGCGTAGAACAGGAAAGCACAGATACGCAGTATTTT.